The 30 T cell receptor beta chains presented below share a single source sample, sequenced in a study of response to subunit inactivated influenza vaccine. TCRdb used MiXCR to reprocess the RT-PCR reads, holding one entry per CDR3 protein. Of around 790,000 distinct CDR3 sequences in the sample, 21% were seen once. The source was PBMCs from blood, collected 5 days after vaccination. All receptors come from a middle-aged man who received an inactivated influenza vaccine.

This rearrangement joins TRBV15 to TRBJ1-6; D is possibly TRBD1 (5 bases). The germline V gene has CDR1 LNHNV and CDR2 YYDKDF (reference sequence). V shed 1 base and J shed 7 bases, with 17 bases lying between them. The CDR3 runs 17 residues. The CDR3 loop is CATSRGGLGTSNSPLHF. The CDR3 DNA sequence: TGTGCCACCAGCAGAGGAGGTCTCGGGACGTCGAATTCACCCCTCCACTTT.

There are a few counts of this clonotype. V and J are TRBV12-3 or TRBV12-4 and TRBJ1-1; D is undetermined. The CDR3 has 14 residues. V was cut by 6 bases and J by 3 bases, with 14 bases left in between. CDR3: CASSLIHGDTEAFF. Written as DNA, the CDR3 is TGTGCCAGCAGCCTCATTCATGGGGACACTGAAGCTTTCTTT.

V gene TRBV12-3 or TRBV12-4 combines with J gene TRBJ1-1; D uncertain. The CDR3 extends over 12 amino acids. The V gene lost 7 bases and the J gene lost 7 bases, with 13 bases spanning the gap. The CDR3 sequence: CASNNQQFEAFF. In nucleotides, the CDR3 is TGTGCCAGCAACAATCAGCAGTTTGAAGCTTTCTTT.

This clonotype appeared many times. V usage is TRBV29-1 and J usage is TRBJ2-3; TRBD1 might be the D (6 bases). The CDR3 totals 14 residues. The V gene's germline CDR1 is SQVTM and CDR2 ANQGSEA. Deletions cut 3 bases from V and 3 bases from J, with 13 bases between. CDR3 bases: TGCAGCGTTGATCCGCAGGGGCGGACAGATACGCAGTATTTT. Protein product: CSVDPQGRTDTQYF.

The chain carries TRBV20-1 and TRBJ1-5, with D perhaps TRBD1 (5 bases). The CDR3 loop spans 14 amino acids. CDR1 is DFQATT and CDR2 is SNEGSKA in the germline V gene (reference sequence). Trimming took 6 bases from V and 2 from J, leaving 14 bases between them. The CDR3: CSASQGGRNQPQHF. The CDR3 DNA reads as TGCAGTGCAAGCCAGGGCGGGCGCAATCAGCCCCAGCATTTT.

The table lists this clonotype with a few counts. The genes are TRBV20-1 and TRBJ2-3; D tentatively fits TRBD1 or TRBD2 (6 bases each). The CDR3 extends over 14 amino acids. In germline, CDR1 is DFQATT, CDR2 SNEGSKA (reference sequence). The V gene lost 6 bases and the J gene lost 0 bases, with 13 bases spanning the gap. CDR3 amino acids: CSATRGGSTDTQYF. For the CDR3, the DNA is TGCAGTGCGACGAGAGGGGGGAGCACAGATACGCAGTATTTT.

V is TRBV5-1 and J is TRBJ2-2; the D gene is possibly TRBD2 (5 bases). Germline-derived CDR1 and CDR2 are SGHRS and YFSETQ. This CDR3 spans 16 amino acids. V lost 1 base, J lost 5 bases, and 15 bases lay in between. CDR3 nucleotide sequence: TGCGCCAGCAGCTTGAGGTCGCTACGCGGGACCGGGGAGCTGTTTTTT. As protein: CASSLRSLRGTGELFF.

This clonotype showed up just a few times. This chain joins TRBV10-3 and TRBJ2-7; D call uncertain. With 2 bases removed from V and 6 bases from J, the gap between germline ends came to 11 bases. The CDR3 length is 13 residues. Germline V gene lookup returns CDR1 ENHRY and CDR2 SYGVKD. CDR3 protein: CAISEPSRGEQYF. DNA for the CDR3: TGTGCCATCAGTGAGCCTTCTCGCGGCGAGCAGTACTTC.

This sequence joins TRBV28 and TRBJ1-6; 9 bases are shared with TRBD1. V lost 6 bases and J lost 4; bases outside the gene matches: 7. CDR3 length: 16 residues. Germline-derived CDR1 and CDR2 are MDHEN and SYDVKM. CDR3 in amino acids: CASRPTGTGYNSPLHF. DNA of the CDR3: TGTGCCAGCAGACCTACCGGGACAGGGTATAATTCACCCCTCCACTTT.

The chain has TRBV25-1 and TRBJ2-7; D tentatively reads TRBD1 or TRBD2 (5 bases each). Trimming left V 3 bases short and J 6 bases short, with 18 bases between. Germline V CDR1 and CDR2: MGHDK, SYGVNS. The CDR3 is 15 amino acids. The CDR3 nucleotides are TGTGCCAGCAGTGACCCATATGGGGCCGCGGGCGAGCAGTACTTC. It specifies CASSDPYGAAGEQYF.

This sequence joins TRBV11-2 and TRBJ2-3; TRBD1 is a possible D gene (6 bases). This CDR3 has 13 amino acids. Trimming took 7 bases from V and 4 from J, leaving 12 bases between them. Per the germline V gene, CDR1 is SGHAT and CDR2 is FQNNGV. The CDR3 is CASNLQGADTQYF. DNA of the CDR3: TGTGCCAGCAATCTACAGGGCGCAGATACGCAGTATTTT.

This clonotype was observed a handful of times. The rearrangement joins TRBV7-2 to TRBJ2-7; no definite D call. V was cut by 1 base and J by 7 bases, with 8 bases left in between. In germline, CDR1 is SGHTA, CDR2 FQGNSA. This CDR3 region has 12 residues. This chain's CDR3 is CASSLGLLEQYF. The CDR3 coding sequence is TGTGCCAGCAGCTTAGGGTTACTGGAGCAGTACTTC.

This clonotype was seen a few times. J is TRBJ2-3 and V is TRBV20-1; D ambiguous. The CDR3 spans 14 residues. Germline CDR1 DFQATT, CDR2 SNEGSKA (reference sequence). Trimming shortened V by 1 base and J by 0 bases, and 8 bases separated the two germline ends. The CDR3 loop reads CSARVYTSTDTQYF. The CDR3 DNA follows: TGCAGTGCTAGAGTATATACTAGCACAGATACGCAGTATTTT.

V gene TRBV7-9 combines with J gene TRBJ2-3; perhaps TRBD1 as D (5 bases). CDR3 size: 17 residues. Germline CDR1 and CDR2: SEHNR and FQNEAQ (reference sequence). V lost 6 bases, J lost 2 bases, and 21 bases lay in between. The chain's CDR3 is CASSQGHPDLFTDTQYF. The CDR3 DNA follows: TGTGCCAGCAGTCAAGGACACCCCGACCTATTCACAGATACGCAGTATTTT.

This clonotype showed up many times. The CDR3 loop reads CSARDGGVTSYEQYF. The CDR3 nucleotides are TGCAGTGCTAGAGATGGAGGAGTTACCTCCTACGAGCAGTACTTC. V gene TRBV20-1 combines with J gene TRBJ2-7; D perhaps matches TRBD2 (5 bases). The CDR3 has 15 amino acids. Trimming left V 0 bases short and J 0 bases short, with 12 bases between. Germline V gives CDR1 DFQATT, CDR2 SNEGSKA (reference sequence).

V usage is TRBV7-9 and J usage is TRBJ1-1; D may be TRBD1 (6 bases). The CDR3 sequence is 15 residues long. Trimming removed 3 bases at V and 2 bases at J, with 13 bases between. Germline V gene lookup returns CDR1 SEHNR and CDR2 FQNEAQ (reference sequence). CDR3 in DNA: TGTGCCAGCAGCTTTTTGACAGGTGCCAACACTGAAGCTTTCTTT. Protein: CASSFLTGANTEAFF.

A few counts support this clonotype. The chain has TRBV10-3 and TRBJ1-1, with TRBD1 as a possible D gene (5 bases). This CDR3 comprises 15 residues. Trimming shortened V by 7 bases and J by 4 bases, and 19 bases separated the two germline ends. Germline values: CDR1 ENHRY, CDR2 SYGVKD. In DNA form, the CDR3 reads TGTGCCATCACCCCCATCCCGCAGGGACCCACTGAAGCTTTCTTT. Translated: CAITPIPQGPTEAFF.

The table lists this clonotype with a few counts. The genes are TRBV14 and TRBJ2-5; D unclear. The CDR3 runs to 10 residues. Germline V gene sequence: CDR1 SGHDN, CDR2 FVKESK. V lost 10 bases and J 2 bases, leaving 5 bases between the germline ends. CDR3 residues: CAKPQETQYF. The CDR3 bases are TGTGCCAAACCTCAAGAGACCCAGTACTTC.

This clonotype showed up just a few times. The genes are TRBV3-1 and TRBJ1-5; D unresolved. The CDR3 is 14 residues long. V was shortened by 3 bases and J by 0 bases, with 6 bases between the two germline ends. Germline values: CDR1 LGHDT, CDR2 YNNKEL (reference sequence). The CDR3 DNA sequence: TGTGCCAGCAGCCATGGAGGTAGCAATCAGCCCCAGCATTTT. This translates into CASSHGGSNQPQHF.

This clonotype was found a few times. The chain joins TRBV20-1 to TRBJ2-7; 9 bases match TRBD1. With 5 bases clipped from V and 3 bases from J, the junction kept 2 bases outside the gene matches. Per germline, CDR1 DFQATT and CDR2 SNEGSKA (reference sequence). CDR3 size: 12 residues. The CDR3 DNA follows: TGCAGTGCTGAGGGACAGGGCTACGAGCAGTACTTC. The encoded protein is CSAEGQGYEQYF.

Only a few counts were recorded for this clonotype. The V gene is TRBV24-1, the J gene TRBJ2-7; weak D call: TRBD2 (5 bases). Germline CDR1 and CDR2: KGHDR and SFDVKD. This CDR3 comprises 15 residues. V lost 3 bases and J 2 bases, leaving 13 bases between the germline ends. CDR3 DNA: TGTGCCACCAGTGATCCGAGGAAGCGGCCCTACGAGCAGTACTTC. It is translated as CATSDPRKRPYEQYF.

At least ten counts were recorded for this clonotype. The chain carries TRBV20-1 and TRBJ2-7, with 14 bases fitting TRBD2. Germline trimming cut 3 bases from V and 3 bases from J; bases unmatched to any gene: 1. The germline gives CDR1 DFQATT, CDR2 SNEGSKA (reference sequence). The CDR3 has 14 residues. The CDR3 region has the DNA TGCAGTGCTAGGGGACTAGCGGGGGACTACGAGCAGTACTTC. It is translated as CSARGLAGDYEQYF.

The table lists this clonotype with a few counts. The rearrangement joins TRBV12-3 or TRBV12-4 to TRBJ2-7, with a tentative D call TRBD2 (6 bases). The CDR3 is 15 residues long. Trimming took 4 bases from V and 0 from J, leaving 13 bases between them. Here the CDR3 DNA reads TGTGCCAGCAGTTCTTGGGCGGGGCCCTCCTACGAGCAGTACTTC. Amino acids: CASSSWAGPSYEQYF.

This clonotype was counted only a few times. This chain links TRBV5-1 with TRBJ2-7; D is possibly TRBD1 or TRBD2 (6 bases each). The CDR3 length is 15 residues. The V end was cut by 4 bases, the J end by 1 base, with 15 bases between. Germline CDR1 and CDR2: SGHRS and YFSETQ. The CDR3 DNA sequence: TGCGCCAGCAGCACGGGGGACACTAGATCCTACGAGCAGTACTTC. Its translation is CASSTGDTRSYEQYF.

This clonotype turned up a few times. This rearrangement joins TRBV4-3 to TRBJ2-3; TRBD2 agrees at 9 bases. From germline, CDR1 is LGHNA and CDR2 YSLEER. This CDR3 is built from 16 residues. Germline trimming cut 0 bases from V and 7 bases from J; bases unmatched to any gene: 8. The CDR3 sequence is CASSQDPAGGDNTQYF. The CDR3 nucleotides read TGCGCCAGCAGCCAAGACCCCGCGGGGGGGGACAATACGCAGTATTTT.

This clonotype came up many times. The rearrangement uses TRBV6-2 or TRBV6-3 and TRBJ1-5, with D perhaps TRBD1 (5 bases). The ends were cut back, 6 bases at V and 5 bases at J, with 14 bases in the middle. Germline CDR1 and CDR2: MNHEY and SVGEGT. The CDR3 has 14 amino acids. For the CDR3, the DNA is TGTGCCAGCAGGGGACTCTTGGGGGATCAGCCCCAGCATTTT. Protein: CASRGLLGDQPQHF.

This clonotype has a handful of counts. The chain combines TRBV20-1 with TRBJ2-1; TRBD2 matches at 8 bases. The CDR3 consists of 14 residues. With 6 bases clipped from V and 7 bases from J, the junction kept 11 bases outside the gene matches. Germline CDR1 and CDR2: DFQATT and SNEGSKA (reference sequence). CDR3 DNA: TGCAGTGCAGGCGGGAGGTTCCTTTCGAATGAGCAGTTCTTC. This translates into CSAGGRFLSNEQFF.

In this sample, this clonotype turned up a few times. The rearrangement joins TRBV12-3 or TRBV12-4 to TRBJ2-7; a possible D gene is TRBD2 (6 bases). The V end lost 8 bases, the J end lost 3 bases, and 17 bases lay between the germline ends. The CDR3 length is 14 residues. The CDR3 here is CASGGTGEIYEQYF. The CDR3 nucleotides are TGTGCCAGCGGGGGGACGGGTGAAATCTACGAGCAGTACTTC.

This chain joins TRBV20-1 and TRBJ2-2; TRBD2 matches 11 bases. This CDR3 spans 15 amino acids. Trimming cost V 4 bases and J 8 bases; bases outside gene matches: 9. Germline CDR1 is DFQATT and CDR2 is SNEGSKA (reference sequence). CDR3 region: CSATPTSGGAGELFF. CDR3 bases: TGCAGTGCTACGCCTACTAGCGGGGGAGCGGGGGAGCTGTTTTTT.

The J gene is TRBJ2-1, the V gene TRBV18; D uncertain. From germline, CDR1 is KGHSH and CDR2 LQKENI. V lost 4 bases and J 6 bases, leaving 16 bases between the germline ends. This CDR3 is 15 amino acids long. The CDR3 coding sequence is TGTGCCAGCTCACAAGCCACTGCCCAGGCCAATGAGCAGTTCTTC. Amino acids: CASSQATAQANEQFF. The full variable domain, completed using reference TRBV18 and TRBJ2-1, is NAGVMQNPRHLVRRRGQEARLRCSPMKGHSHVYWYRQLPEEGLKFMVYLQKENIIDESGMPKERFSAEFPKEGPSILRIQQVVRGDSAAYFCASSQATAQANEQFFGPGTRLTVL.